This TCR beta chain was sequenced for a study of CD8+CD57+ T cells in acquired aplastic anemia. Study in general: The study obtained an average of about 3.4 ug of DNA from sorted CD4+ and CD8+ cells.

This clonotype showed up many times. Its antigen remains unidentified. Overall study findings and caveats: CD8+ Simpson's diversity did not differ significantly between patients and controls. Overlap between patients and controls comprised about 30 CD8+ CDR3 sequences.

TCR beta VDJ and CDR3 profiles were obtained from a genomic DNA template. TCRdb reprocessed the reads with MiXCR, giving one entry per CDR3 protein. Of more than 250,000 distinct CDR3 sequences listed, roughly 50% were seen once; the top ten hold 8%. The sequence was collected from a human donor with severe aplastic anemia or a healthy control (not recorded which). Sequenced sample: sorted CD4+, CD8+, or CD8+CD57+ T cells (not recorded which) from PBMCs.

The CDR3 sequence: CASSQVEGSQPQHF. CDR3 in DNA: TGTGCCAGCAGCCAAGTTGAGGGATCTCAGCCCCAGCATTTT. V and J are TRBV3-1 and TRBJ1-5, with D unresolved. V lost 1 base, J lost 6 bases, and 10 bases lay in between. The CDR3 consists of 14 residues. The germline CDR1 and CDR2 sequences are LGHDT and YNNKEL (reference sequence).